The 3 T cell receptor beta chains reported below all come from one sample, sequenced in a study of cytomegalovirus exposure and HLA in healthy donors. The PCR employed 60 Vbeta primers together with 13 Jbeta primers. Produced via immunoSEQ multiplex PCR; TCRdb's table is partial and in-frame only. The top ten clones hold 11% of a sample with about 130,000 clones, approximately 85% of them seen once. The sequenced sample consisted of PBMCs. The source of these receptors is a male donor in good health and CMV-seropositive.

The chain recombines TRBV30 with TRBJ2-1; TRBD2 aligns across 12 bases. CDR3 length: 15 residues. V shed 4 bases and J 4 bases; nucleotides not matched to a gene: 5. Per germline, CDR1 GTSNPN and CDR2 SVGIG (reference sequence). CDR3 coding DNA: TGTGCCTGGACCCTTGGACTAGCGGGGTACAATGAGCAGTTCTTC. This gives the protein CAWTLGLAGYNEQFF.

The gene calls are TRBV7-8 and TRBJ1-1; D is possibly TRBD1 (5 bases). Trimming left V 3 bases short and J 3 bases short, with 14 bases between. The CDR3 sequence is 15 residues long. Germline CDR1 SGHVS, CDR2 FQNEAQ. In DNA form, the CDR3 reads TGTGCCAGCAGCTTCGGAAGGGGCAGGTACACTGAAGCTTTCTTT. Its protein product is CASSFGRGRYTEAFF.

V usage is TRBV19 and J usage is TRBJ2-5; 8 bases are a match to TRBD1. Germline lookup yields CDR1 LNHDA and CDR2 SQIVND (reference sequence). V was clipped by 6 bases and J by 3 bases; unmatched bases: 12. There are 16 residues in the CDR3. CDR3 protein: CASSHFLQGAKETQYF. CDR3 nucleotide sequence: TGTGCCAGTAGCCACTTCCTTCAGGGGGCCAAAGAGACCCAGTACTTC.